This T cell receptor (beta chain) was obtained from a study of blood T cells in healthy people across ages (dated by TCRdb to between 2014 and 2017). For the study in its entirety: Template switching captured roughly one uniquely barcoded TCR beta cDNA molecule per two T cells in model experiments. To avoid experimental bias, donors of different ages were randomly spread across the sequencing lanes. Two additional independent replicas of 1 million unique cDNA reads from the same blood draw were analyzed for two donors (one aged 18 to 30 and one aged 80 or older). The study measured age-related changes in TCR beta repertoire diversity using deep sequencing normalized with unique cDNA molecular identifiers. Donors were grouped into four age groups: young (average roughly 16 years), middle-aged (39), aged (around 56) and long-lived (just over 80). Paper-wide results and their limitations: Conclusive comparison of naive and antigen-experienced compartments was prevented by the profiling of bulk unsorted PBMCs. A strong correlation was found between observed TCR beta diversity and the percentage of naive T cells measured by flow cytometry. Observed TCR beta diversity per million T cells fell roughly linearly with age, and a significant reduction was already apparent by age around 40. Compared with the aged group, the long-lived group had more naive CD4+ T cells, fewer expanded clones and increased TCR diversity, suggesting age selection. The CMV infection status of donors was not known, potentially confounding age-related changes in expanded clonotypes. Estimates of total diversity based on one million sequenced T cells were regarded as lower bounds and as underestimates.

The donors were some 36 Caucasian individuals from Russia, aged roughly 6 to 100 years, who were systemically healthy. Each donor gave about 10 milliliters of peripheral blood, drawn into EDTA-treated Vacutainer tubes. PBMCs were isolated by Ficoll-Paque density-gradient centrifugation, with at least 6.5 million obtained per sample. Trizol reagent was used to extract total RNA from the PBMCs, yielding at least 6 micrograms per sample. The percentages of naive CD45RAhigh/CD27high T cells were determined by flow cytometry on a PBMC aliquot from every donor. This clonotype was recorded once. What antigen it recognizes has not been identified. Per-base quality was not reported, and no clone a single base away is much larger than it. The library was generated by 5' RACE. Sequenced on an Illumina HiSeq 2500. A second PCR of 7 to 11 cycles was performed with a sample-barcoded 5' primer and a J-beta primer mix. Each TCR beta cDNA molecule received a unique molecular identifier from a template-switch 5' adaptor carrying 12 random nucleotides. At least 3 million CDR3-containing paired-end reads were obtained from each sample. All of the RNA was converted into first-strand cDNA using the Mint cDNA synthesis kit, with a TRBC-specific oligonucleotide serving as the primer. Following uracil-DNA glycosylase treatment, all cDNA underwent a first 18-cycle PCR with the universal primers M1SS and BC2_uni_R. Under the source paper's analysis protocol: For normalization, 1 million high-quality reads, each with a distinct molecular identifier, were randomly selected from each sample. Instead of being binned into consensus sequences, reads that shared molecular identifiers were thrown out. MiTCR, with a Q25 quality threshold and the strictest error-elimination algorithm, was used for CDR3 identification, clonotype clustering and error correction. Lower-bound total TCR beta diversity was estimated with a nonparametric unseen species model using Euler transformation. TCRdb ran its own pipeline on the public reads, namely fastp trimming at Q25 and MiXCR clone calling, and kept in-frame beta chains. When rows share a CDR3 protein, they turn into one entry using the most common DNA and genes. TCRdb assigned the V and J calls; the authors' analysis was not used. The sample table shows roughly 1,500,000 distinct CDR3 sequences, and about 43% are seen once. The ten largest account for less than 8% of the sample.

From its cysteine to its phenylalanine, the CDR3 spans 16 amino acids. Only the CDR3 region is kept as DNA, spanning 48 bases read in frame from base 1. CDR1 and CDR2 are read off the germline V gene as SNHLY and FYNNEI. Germline trimming amounts to 4 bases on V and 5 bases on J, with 5 as the count of junction bases outside the gene matches. The sequenced material came from blood. The receptor chain draws on TRBV2 and TRBJ2-2, with 12 bases aligning to TRBD2. This clonotype was sampled from a woman aged 18-35 years in good health. Here the CDR3 is given as CASSGTSGVRTGELFF. The nucleotide sequence reads TGTGCCAGCAGTGGGACTAGCGGGGTGAGGACCGGGGAGCTGTTTTTT.